The clone carrying this T cell receptor (beta chain) was seen only a few times. Its antigen is unidentified. Trimming cost V 0 bases and J 1 base, with 13 bases left between them. Germline-derived CDR1 and CDR2 are SGHRS and YFSETQ. The CDR3 spans 16 residues. These data come from a study of T cells in localized non-small cell lung cancer. Study-level points and caveats: There was higher T cell clonality in uninvolved adjacent lung than in tumor, and it was highest there. In adjacent lung, a median about 52 of the top 100 tumor clones were found.

The assay was immunoSEQ multiplex PCR, and TCRdb's table has in-frame clones only and misses some. The repertoire holds roughly 40,000 clones, with approximately 86% as singletons. The sample here was peripheral blood, taken before any cancer treatment. The sequence derives from a man aged 18 to 49 with stage I lung adenocarcinoma. V usage is TRBV5-1 and J usage is TRBJ1-2; D may be TRBD1 (5 bases). CDR3 region: CASSLVSTALNYGYTF. In DNA, the CDR3 is TGCGCCAGCAGCTTGGTGTCGACAGCTCTTAACTATGGCTACACCTTC.